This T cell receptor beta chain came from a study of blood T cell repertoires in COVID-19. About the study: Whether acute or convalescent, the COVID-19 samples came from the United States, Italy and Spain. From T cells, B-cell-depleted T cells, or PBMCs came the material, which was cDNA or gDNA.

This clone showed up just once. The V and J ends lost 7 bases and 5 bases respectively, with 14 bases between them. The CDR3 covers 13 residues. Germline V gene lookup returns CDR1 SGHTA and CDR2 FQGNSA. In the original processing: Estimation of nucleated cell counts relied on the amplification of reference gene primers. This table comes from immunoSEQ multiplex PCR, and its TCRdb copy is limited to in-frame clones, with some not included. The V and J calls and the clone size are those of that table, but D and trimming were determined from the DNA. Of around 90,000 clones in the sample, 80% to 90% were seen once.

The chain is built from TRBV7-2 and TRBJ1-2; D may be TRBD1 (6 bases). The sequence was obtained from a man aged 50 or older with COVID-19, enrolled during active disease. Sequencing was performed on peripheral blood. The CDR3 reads CASTRGAGYGYTF. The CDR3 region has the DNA TGTGCCAGCACGCGGGGGGCGGGATATGGCTACACCTTC.